These T cell receptor beta chains were read from a single sample in a study of OX40 agonist ivuxolimab in advanced cancers. Clones were sequenced by immunoSEQ multiplex PCR, and TCRdb holds only the in-frame ones, with some missing. The repertoire holds roughly 56,000 clones, with about 84% as singletons. Sequencing used CD4+ or CD8+ T cells sorted from blood, obtained in a trial of the OX40 agonist ivuxolimab. These receptors were collected from an adult with an advanced solid tumor such as melanoma, head and neck, liver or kidney cancer. Both conserved end residues are part of each CDR3. The D gene is left open where the match is weak. Clone size appears in some rows only: once, few, many, or a class for an expanded clone.

TRBJ1-5 NA TRBV10-2 12 few TGCGCCAGCAGTGAAATGGAGTCACCCCAGCATTTT CASSEMESPQHF
TRBJ1-6 NA TRBV4-2 16 NA TGTGCCAGCAGCCAAGATTTAGGGCAAAATAATTCACCCCTCCACTTT CASSQDLGQNNSPLHF
TRBJ2-5 NA TRBV6-6 14 NA TGTGCCAGCACCGACCAGGGATACCAAGAGACCCAGTACTTC CASTDQGYQETQYF
TRBJ2-7 NA TRBV19 14 once TGTGCCAGTAGTATAAGACAGGCACCCTACGAGCAGTACTTC CASSIRQAPYEQYF
TRBJ2-3 NA TRBV9 15 NA TGTGCCAGCAGCGTAGAACACATTAGCACAGATACGCAGTATTTT CASSVEHISTDTQYF
TRBJ2-5 NA TRBV10-3 13 NA TGTGCCATCAGTGCCGCACAACAAGAGACCCAGTACTTC CAISAAQQETQYF
TRBJ2-7 NA TRBV11-3 12 NA TGTGCCAGCAGCTTACAGGGCAACGAGCAGTACTTC CASSLQGNEQYF
TRBJ2-7 NA TRBV28 14 NA TGTGCCAGCAGTTCGATTCTGGTGGCTACGAAGCAGTACTTC CASSSILVATKQYF
TRBJ2-3 TRBD2 TRBV7-2 17 once TGTGCCAGCAGCTTAGAGGGACTAGCGGGGGGGCCAGATACGCAGTATTTT CASSLEGLAGGPDTQYF
TRBJ2-2 NA TRBV29-1 14 NA TGCAGCGTTGCAGATGTCTCGAACACCGGGGAGCTGTTTTTT CSVADVSNTGELFF
TRBJ1-2 NA TRBV27 15 NA TGTGCCAGCAGCCTGAGGGCGACCAAGAACTATGGCTACACCTTC CASSLRATKNYGYTF
TRBJ1-1 TRBD1 TRBV7-3 14 NA TGTGCCAGCAGCCGACAGGGAGGGAGCACTGAAGCTTTCTTT CASSRQGGSTEAFF
TRBJ1-5 NA TRBV7-8 16 NA TGTGCCAGCAGCTTAGCTAGGATATGGCATAATCAGCCCCAGCATTTT CASSLARIWHNQPQHF
TRBJ2-2 NA TRBV4-3 15 NA TGCGCCAGCAGCCAAGAGTTCGGGAACACCGGGGAGCTGTTTTTT CASSQEFGNTGELFF